This T cell receptor beta chain was retrieved from a study of cytomegalovirus exposure and HLA in healthy donors. A note on this clone: No antigen is known for it.

The CDR3 is 14 amino acids. Trimming removed 4 bases from V and 7 bases from J; junction bases left unmatched: 8. CDR1 and CDR2 (germline): SGHRS, YFSETQ. General study results and limits: Productive rates of about 87% or about 30% were seen for most TCR beta V segments in an earlier analysis. As confirmed in vitro, three CMV-associated chains were specific for CMV antigens.

It was with 60 Vbeta and 13 Jbeta primers that the PCR ran. TCRdb keeps only in-frame clones here, not all; method: immunoSEQ multiplex PCR. Of more than 80,000 clones in the sample, 64% are singletons; the top ten hold more than 2.5%. The sample consisted of PBMCs. The sequence derives from a man in his 60s in good health and CMV-seronegative. The chain employs TRBV5-1 and TRBJ2-7, with 10 bases fitting TRBD2. Here the CDR3 reads CASSPSGGVWEQYF. The CDR3 DNA sequence: TGCGCCAGCAGCCCTAGCGGGGGCGTCTGGGAGCAGTACTTC.